This T cell receptor (beta chain) was identified in a study of persistence of HIV-infected CD4 T cells. Overall study context: Up to about 200 mL blood was drawn at multiple time points; a couple of donors had single-time leukapheresis. Study-level findings and limits: Antigen-responding cells were enriched for degenerate expanded CDR3beta sequences. TCR oligoclonality correlated with proviral oligoclonality in the same sorted populations.

In its sample, this clone was seen once. What it recognizes is unknown. This was the immunoSEQ version 4 assay in survey mode. Profiled with immunoSEQ multiplex PCR; TCRdb holds only in-frame clones, not every one. There are 45,000 to 55,000 clones in the sample; around 75% occur only once, and 3% lies in the top ten. Germline V gene sequence: CDR1 SGHKS, CDR2 YYEKEE (reference sequence). The CDR3 runs to 17 residues. V was pared by 2 bases and J by 1 base, with 19 bases between. Lysates of CMV-infected fibroblasts at 10 ug/mL stimulated these cells. Memory cells lacking CD40L and CD69 with high CD45RO were sorted.

The gene calls are TRBV5-5 and TRBJ2-7; no clear D. This material consisted of CD4+ T cells sorted from PBMCs after approximately 19-hour stimulation, taken from a patient who received antiretroviral therapy. This clonotype was sampled from an adult man with HIV who was CMV-seropositive. This CDR3 reads CASSFIEGPMNSYEQYF. In DNA form, the CDR3 reads TGTGCCAGCAGCTTTATCGAAGGCCCTATGAATTCCTACGAGCAGTACTTC.